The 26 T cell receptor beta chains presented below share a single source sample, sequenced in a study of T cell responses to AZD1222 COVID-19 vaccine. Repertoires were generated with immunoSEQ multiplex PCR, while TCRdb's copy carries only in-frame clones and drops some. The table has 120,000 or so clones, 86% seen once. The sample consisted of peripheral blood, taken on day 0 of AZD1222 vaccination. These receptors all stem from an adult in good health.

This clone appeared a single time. As DNA, the CDR3 is TGTGCCAGCACCCTTGGCGGGACAGGGAGGGTGGCTTTCTTT. This gives the protein CASTLGGTGRVAFF. This chain joins TRBV28 and TRBJ1-1, with 9 bases lining up with TRBD1. The CDR3 runs 14 residues. With 7 bases clipped from V and 11 bases from J, the junction kept 14 bases outside the gene matches. Germline V CDR1 and CDR2: MDHEN, SYDVKM.

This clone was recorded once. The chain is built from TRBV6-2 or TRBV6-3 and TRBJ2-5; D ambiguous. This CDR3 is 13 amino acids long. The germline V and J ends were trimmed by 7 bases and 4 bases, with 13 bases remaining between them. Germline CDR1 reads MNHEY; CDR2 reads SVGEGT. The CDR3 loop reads CASNPRLPETQYF. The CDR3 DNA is TGTGCCAGCAACCCGCGCCTCCCAGAGACCCAGTACTTC.

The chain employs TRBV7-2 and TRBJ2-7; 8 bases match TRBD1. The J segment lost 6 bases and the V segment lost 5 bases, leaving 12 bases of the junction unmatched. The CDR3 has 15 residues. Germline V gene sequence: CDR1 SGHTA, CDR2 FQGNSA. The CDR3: CASSATDRAGGEQYF. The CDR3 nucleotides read TGTGCCAGCAGCGCGACGGACAGGGCTGGGGGCGAGCAGTACTTC.

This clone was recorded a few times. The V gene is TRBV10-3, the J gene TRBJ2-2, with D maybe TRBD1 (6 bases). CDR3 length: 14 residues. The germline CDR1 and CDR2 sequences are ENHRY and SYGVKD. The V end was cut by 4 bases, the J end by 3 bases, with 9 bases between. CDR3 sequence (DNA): TGTGCCATCAGTGGATACAGGGACACCGGGGAGCTGTTTTTT. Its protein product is CAISGYRDTGELFF.

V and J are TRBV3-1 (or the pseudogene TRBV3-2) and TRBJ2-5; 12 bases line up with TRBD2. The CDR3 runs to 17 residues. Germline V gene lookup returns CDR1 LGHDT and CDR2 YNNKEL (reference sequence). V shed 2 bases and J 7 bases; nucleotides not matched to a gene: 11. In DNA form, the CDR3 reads TGTGCCAGCAGCCAAATAAAGACTAGCGGGAGAATCGGGACCCAGTACTTC. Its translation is CASSQIKTSGRIGTQYF.

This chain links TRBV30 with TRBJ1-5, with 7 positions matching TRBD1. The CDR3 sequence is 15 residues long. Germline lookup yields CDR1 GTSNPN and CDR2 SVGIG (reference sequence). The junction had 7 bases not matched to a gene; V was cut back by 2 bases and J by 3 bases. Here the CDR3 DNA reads TGTGCCTGGAGTATTCCAGGGGGTTCCAATCAGCCCCAGCATTTT. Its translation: CAWSIPGGSNQPQHF.

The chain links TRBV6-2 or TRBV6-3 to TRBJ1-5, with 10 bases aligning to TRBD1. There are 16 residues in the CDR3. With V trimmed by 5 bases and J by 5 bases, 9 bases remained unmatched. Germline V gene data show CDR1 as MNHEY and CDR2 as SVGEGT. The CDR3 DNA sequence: TGTGCCAGCAGTCGACAGGGGGCGATGAGAGATCAGCCCCAGCATTTT. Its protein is CASSRQGAMRDQPQHF.

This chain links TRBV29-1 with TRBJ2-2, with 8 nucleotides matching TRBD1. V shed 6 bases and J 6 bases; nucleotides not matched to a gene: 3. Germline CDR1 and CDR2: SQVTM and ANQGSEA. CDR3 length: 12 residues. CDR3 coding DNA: TGCAGCGTCGGACAGGGAGCCGGGGAGCTGTTTTTT. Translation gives CSVGQGAGELFF.

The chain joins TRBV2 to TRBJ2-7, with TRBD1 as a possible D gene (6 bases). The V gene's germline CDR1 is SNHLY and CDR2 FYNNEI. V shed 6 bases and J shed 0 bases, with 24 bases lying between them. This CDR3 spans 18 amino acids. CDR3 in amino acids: CASSSPQGRQVRSYEQYF. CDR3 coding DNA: TGTGCCAGCAGCTCCCCCCAGGGCAGACAGGTTCGCTCCTACGAGCAGTACTTC.

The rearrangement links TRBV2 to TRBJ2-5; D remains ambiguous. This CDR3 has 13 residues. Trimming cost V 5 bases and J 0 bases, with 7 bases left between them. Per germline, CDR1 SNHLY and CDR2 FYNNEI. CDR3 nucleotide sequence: TGTGCCAGCAGTCCTTCGTACCAAGAGACCCAGTACTTC. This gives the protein CASSPSYQETQYF. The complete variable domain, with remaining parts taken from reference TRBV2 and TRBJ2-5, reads EPEVTQTPSHQVTQMGQEVILRCVPISNHLYFYWYRQILGQKVEFLVSFYNNEISEKSEIFDDQFSVERPDGSNFTLKIRSTKLEDSAMYFCASSPSYQETQYFGPGTRLLVL.

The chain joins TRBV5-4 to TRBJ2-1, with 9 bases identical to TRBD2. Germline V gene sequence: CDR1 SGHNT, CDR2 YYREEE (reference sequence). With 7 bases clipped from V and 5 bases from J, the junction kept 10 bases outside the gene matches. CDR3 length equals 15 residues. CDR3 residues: CASLPGGRADNEQFF. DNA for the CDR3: TGTGCCAGCCTTCCAGGCGGGAGGGCTGACAATGAGCAGTTCTTC.

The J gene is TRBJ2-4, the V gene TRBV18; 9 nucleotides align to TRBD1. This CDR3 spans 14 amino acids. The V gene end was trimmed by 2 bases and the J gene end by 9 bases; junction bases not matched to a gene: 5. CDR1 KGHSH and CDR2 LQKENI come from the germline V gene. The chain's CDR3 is CASSPGDRDLIQYF. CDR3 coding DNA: TGTGCCAGCTCACCAGGGGACAGGGATCTCATTCAGTACTTC. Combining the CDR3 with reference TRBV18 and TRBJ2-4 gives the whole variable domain NAGVMQNPRHLVRRRGQEARLRCSPMKGHSHVYWYRQLPEEGLKFMVYLQKENIIDESGMPKERFSAEFPKEGPSILRIQQVVRGDSAAYFCASSPGDRDLIQYFGAGTRLSVL.

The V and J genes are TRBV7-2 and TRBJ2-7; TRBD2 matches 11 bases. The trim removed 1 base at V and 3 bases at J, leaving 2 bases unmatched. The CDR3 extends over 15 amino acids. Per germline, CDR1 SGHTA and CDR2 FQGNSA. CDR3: CASSLGGLAVYEQYF. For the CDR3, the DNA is TGTGCCAGCAGCTTAGGGGGACTAGCGGTCTACGAGCAGTACTTC.

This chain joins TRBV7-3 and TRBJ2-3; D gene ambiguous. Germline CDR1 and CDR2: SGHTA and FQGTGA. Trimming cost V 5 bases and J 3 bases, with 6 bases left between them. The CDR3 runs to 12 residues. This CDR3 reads CASSAVTDTQYF. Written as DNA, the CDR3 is TGTGCCAGCAGCGCCGTTACAGATACGCAGTATTTT.

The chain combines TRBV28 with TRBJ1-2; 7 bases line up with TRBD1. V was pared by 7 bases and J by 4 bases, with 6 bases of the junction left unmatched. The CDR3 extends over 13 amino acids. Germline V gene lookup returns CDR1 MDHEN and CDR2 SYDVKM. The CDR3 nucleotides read TGTGCCAGCACCATGGGACAGAGCTATGGCTACACCTTC. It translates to CASTMGQSYGYTF.

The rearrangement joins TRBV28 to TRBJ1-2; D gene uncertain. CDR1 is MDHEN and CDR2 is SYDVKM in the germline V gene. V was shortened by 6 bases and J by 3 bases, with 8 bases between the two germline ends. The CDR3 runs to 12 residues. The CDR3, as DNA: TGTGCCAGCAGGGCCGCGTACTATGGCTACACCTTC. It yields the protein CASRAAYYGYTF.

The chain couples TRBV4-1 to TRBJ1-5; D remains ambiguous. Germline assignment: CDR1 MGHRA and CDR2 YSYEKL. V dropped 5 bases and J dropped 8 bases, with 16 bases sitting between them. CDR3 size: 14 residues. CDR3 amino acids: CASSYAGRSEPQHF. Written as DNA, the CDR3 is TGCGCCAGCAGCTACGCGGGTCGTTCAGAGCCCCAGCATTTT.

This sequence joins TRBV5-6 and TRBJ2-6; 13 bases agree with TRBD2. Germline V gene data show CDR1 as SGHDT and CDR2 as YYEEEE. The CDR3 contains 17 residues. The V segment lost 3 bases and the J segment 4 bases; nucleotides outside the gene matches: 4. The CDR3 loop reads CASSSTSGGPGANVLTF. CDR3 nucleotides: TGTGCCAGCAGCTCGACTAGCGGGGGGCCGGGGGCCAACGTCCTGACTTTC. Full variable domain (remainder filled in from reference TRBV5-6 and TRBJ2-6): DAGVTQSPTHLIKTRGQQVTLRCSPKSGHDTVSWYQQALGQGPQFIFQYYEEEERQRGNFPDRFSGHQFPNYSSELNVNALLLGDSALYLCASSSTSGGPGANVLTFGAGSRLTVL.

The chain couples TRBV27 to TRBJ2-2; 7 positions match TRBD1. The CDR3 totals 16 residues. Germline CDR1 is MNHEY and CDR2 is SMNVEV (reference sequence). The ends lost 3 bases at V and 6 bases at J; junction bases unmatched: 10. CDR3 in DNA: TGTGCCAGCAGTTTCCCCCGACAGGGAAAGTCCGGGGAGCTGTTTTTT. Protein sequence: CASSFPRQGKSGELFF.

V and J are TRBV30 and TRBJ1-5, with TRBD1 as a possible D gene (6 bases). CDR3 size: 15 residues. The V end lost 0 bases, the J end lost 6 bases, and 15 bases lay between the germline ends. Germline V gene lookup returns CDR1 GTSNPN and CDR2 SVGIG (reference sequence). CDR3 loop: CAWSVTGGAGQPQHF. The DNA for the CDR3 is TGTGCCTGGAGTGTAACCGGGGGCGCGGGTCAGCCCCAGCATTTT.

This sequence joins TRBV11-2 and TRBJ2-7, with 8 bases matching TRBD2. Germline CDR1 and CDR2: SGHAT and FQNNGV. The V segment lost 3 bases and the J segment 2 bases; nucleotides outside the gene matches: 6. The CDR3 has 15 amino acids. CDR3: CASSLGLAGPYEQYF. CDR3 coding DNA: TGTGCCAGCAGCTTGGGGCTAGCGGGTCCCTACGAGCAGTACTTC.

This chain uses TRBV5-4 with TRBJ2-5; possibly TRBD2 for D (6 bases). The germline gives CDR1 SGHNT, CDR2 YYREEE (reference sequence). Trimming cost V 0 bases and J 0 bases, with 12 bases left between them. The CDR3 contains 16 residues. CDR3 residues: CASSLAPGLNQETQYF. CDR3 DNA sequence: TGTGCCAGCAGCTTGGCCCCGGGACTTAACCAAGAGACCCAGTACTTC.

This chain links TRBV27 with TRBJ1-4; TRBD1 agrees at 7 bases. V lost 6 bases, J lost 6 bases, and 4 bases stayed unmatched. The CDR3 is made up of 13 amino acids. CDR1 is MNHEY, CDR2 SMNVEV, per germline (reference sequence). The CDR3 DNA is TGTGCCAGCAGACGACAGGGTGATGAAAAACTGTTTTTT. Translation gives CASRRQGDEKLFF.

The DNA of the CDR3 is TGTGCCAGCAGTGGGTCCAGCAGTACTCTAATCACCGGGGAGCTGTTTTTT. It encodes CASSGSSSTLITGELFF. This rearrangement joins TRBV25-1 to TRBJ2-2; D is unclear. V was trimmed by 4 bases and J by 4 bases, leaving 19 bases between them. CDR1 and CDR2 (germline): MGHDK, SYGVNS. The CDR3 is 17 amino acids.

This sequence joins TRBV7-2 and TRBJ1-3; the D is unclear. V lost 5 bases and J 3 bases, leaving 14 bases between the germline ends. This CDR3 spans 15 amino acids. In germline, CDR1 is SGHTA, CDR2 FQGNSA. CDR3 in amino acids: CASSPESGSGNTIYF. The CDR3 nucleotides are TGTGCCAGCAGCCCCGAGTCCGGGAGTGGAAACACCATATATTTT.

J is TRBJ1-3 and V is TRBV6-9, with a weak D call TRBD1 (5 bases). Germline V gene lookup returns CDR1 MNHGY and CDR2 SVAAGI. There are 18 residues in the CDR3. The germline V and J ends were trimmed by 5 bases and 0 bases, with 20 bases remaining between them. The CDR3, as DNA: TGTGCCAGCAGTCACCGCCCGTCGACAGACCCCTCTGGAAACACCATATATTTT. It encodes CASSHRPSTDPSGNTIYF.